These T cell receptor beta chains were read from a single sample in a study of beta chain features in type 1 diabetes. The method was immunoSEQ multiplex PCR; TCRdb's version includes in-frame clones alone and lacks a portion of them. Here the sample spans roughly 230,000 clones, about 9.3% being singletons. Specimen: naive CD4+ T cells from blood. These TCRs come from a woman between 18 and 29 years old in good health. Each CDR3 is given with its conserved first and last residue. The D gene is left open where the match is weak.

d_call,v_call,cdr3_aa
-,TRBV29-1,CSVPGVSTEAFF
-,TRBV7-9,CASSFGQISYEQYF
-,TRBV30,CAWSVRGEGGQPQHF
-,TRBV9,CASSRKSANEKLFF
TRBD1,TRBV7-3,CASSQGTGGAPETQYF
TRBD1,TRBV30,CAWSVKGADTGELFF
TRBD1,TRBV25-1,CASSDDRVEKLFF
TRBD1,TRBV19,CASSLITGEPRTQYF
-,TRBV14,CASSQTYSGNTIYF
TRBD1,TRBV7-9,CASSSDRVKGYTF
TRBD2,TRBV6-1,CASRLAGGGNEQFF
TRBD1,TRBV25-1,CASREGQGAWGYTF
TRBD1,TRBV10-3,CAISGGQGANYGYTF